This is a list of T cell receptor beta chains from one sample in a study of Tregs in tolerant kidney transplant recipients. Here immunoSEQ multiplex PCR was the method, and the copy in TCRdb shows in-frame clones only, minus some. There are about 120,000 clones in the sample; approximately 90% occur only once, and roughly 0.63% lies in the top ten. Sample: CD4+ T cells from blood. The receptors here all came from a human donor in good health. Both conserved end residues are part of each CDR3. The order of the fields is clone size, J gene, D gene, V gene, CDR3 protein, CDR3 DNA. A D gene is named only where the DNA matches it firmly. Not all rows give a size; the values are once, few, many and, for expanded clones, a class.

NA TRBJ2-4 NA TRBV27 CASSLSYPVRENIQYF TGTGCCAGCAGTTTATCCTACCCTGTGCGGGAAAACATTCAGTACTTC
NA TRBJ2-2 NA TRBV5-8 CASTDRRNTGELFF TGTGCCAGCACCGACAGGAGAAACACCGGGGAGCTGTTTTTT
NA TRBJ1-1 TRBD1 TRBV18 CASSRYRGMNTEAFF TGTGCCAGCTCAAGGTACAGGGGGATGAACACTGAAGCTTTCTTT
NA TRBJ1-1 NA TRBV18 CASSPRETAEASF TGTGCCAGCTCACCACGAGAGACGGCTGAAGCTTCCTTT
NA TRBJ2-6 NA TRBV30 CAKTTGSGANVLTF TGTGCCAAAACCACAGGGTCTGGGGCCAACGTCCTGACTTTC
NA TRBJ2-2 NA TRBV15 CATSRDRTAGELFF TGTGCCACCAGCAGAGATCGGACAGCCGGGGAGCTGTTTTTT
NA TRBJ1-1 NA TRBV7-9 CASSPSPTAGAFF TGTGCCAGCAGCCCGAGTCCGACGGCGGGAGCTTTCTTT
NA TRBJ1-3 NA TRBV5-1 CASSPGVYSGNTIYF TGCGCCAGCAGCCCGGGAGTCTACTCTGGAAACACCATATATTTT
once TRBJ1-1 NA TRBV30 CAWSVLGGNRVTRNTEAFF TGTGCCTGGAGTGTACTTGGGGGGAACAGGGTAACTCGGAACACTGAAGCTTTCTTT
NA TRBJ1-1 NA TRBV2 CASTAFGAEAFF TGTGCCAGCACTGCTTTTGGGGCTGAAGCTTTCTTT
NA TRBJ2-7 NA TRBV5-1 CASSAVQGIVYEQYF TGCGCCAGCAGCGCCGTTCAGGGAATTGTCTACGAGCAGTACTTC
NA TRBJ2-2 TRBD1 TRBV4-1 CASSPPDRGFTGELFF TGCGCCAGCAGCCCACCCGACAGGGGGTTTACCGGGGAGCTGTTTTTT
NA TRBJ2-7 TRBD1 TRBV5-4 CASSLISDRVGHEQYF TGTGCCAGCAGCTTAATTTCGGACAGGGTCGGGCACGAGCAGTACTTC
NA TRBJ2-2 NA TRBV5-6 CASSRDYTGELFF TGTGCCAGTTCCCGGGACTACACCGGGGAGCTGTTTTTT
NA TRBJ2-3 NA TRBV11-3 CASSFGSGDTQYF TGTGCCAGCAGCTTCGGGAGTGGAGATACGCAGTATTTT
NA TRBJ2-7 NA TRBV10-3 CAIKKQGGQYYEQYF TGTGCCATCAAAAAACAGGGCGGGCAGTATTACGAGCAGTACTTC
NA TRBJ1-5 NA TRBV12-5 CASGLANNQPQHF TGTGCTAGTGGTTTGGCAAACAATCAGCCCCAGCATTTT
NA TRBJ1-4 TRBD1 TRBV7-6 CASRDPGGASEKLFF TGTGCCAGCAGGGATCCAGGGGGCGCGAGTGAAAAACTGTTTTTT
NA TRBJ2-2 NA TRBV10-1 CASSTGVGTGELFF TGCGCCAGCAGTACGGGAGTGGGGACCGGGGAGCTGTTTTTT
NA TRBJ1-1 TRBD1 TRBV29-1 CSVTNRGVNTEAFF TGCAGCGTGACCAACAGGGGCGTCAACACTGAAGCTTTCTTT
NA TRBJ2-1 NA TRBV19 CASGGWRPDNEQFF TGTGCCAGCGGCGGGTGGCGACCTGACAATGAGCAGTTCTTC
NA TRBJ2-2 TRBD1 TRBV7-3 CASSLTFTGDTGELFF TGTGCCAGCAGCTTAACTTTTACAGGGGACACCGGGGAGCTGTTTTTT
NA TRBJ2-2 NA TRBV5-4 CASRRDYGGTGELFF TGTGCCAGCAGAAGAGACTACGGCGGCACCGGGGAGCTGTTTTTT
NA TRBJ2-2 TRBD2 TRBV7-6 CASTGGWGTGELFF TGTGCCAGCACCGGGGGGTGGGGTACCGGGGAGCTGTTTTTT
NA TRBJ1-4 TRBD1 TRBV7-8 CASSVETGMGEKLFF TGTGCCAGCAGCGTAGAGACAGGGATGGGTGAAAAACTGTTTTTT
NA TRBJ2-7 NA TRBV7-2 CASSLMGRYEQYF TGTGCCAGCAGCTTAATGGGGCGCTACGAGCAGTACTTC
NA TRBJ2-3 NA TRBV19 CASSILLTDTQYF TGTGCCAGTAGTATTCTATTGACAGATACGCAGTATTTT
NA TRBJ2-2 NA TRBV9 CASSVPPGPNTGELFF TGTGCCAGCAGCGTTCCCCCGGGTCCGAACACCGGGGAGCTGTTTTTT
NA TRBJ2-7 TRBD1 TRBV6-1 CASSVRTGNYEQYF TGTGCCAGCAGTGTCCGGACAGGGAACTACGAGCAGTACTTC
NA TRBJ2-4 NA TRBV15 CATSRGPTKNIQYF TGTGCCACCAGCAGGGGGCCCACCAAAAACATTCAGTACTTC
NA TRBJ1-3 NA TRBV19 CASSPTGNSGNTIYF TGTGCCAGTAGCCCAACAGGGAACTCTGGAAACACCATATATTTT
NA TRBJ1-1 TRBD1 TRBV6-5 CASSYAGGTGDTEAFF TGTGCCAGCAGTTACGCCGGAGGGACAGGGGACACTGAAGCTTTCTTT
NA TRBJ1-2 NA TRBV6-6 CASSYLSAGNYGYTF TGTGCCAGCAGTTACTTATCGGCGGGAAACTATGGCTACACCTTC
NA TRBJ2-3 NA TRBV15 CATSARAGVLTDTQYF TGTGCCACCAGCGCCCGCGCCGGGGTGCTCACAGATACGCAGTATTTT
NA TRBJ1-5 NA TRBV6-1 CASSDVESYSNQPQHF TGTGCCAGCAGTGATGTGGAGAGTTATAGCAATCAGCCCCAGCATTTT
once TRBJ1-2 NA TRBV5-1 CASSSSTSGEKGYTF TGCGCCAGCAGCTCATCAACCTCAGGGGAGAAGGGCTACACCTTC
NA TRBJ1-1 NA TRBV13 CASIGGGTEAFF TGTGCCAGCATTGGGGGAGGCACTGAAGCTTTCTTT
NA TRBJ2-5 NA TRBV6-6 CASSYSESRPYF TGTGCCAGCAGTTACTCGGAGTCGAGGCCGTACTTC
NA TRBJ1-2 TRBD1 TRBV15 CATSPAGTGANYGYTF TGTGCCACCAGCCCGGCCGGGACAGGGGCAAACTATGGCTACACCTTC
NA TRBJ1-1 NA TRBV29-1 CSARNGGETEAFF TGCAGCGCCCGTAACGGGGGGGAAACTGAAGCTTTCTTT
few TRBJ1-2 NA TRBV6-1 CASSDPRGNYGYTF TGTGCCAGCAGTGACCCCAGGGGTAACTATGGCTACACCTTC
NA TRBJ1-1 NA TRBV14 CASSQVRGNTEAFF TGTGCCAGCAGCCAAGTGCGAGGAAACACTGAAGCTTTCTTT
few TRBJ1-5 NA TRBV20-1 CRGRDQPQHF TGCAGGGGGAGGGATCAGCCCCAGCATTTT
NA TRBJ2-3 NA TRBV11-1 CASSLPPKGSQYF TGTGCCAGCAGCTTGCCCCCCAAGGGGAGCCAGTATTTT
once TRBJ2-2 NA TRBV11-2 CASSFTLGTGELFF TGTGCCAGCAGCTTTACCTTGGGAACCGGGGAGCTGTTTTTT
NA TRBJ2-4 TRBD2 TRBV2 CASRGRLAAKNIQYF TGTGCCAGCAGGGGGCGACTAGCGGCCAAAAACATTCAGTACTTC
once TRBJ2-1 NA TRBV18 CASSPRAYNEQFF TGTGCCAGCTCACCAAGAGCCTACAATGAGCAGTTCTTC
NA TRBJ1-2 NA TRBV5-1 CASSSSPGVNGYTF TGCGCCAGCAGCTCATCCCCGGGGGTGAATGGCTACACCTTC
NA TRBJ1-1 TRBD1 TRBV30 CAWNRGGVTEAFF TGTGCCTGGAACAGGGGAGGTGTGACTGAAGCTTTCTTT
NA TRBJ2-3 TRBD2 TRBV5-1 CASSLTGTSERTDTQYF TGCGCCAGCAGCTTGACAGGGACTAGCGAACGCACAGATACGCAGTATTTT
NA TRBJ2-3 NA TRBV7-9 CASSLYVTDTQYF TGTGCCAGCAGCTTATATGTCACAGATACGCAGTATTTT